This TCR beta chain was captured by sequencing in a study of T cell changes during pregnancy in multiple sclerosis. The ends were cut back, 5 bases at V and 7 bases at J, with 8 bases in the middle. This CDR3 region has 11 residues. Looked up from germline, CDR1 is LNHDA and CDR2 is SQIVND (reference sequence). The table came from immunoSEQ multiplex PCR; TCRdb's copy has only in-frame clones and leaves some out. The data contain approximately 69,000 clones, around 94% of them singletons. The TCR originated in a female donor with multiple sclerosis, enrolled in a pregnancy study. The chain links TRBV19 to TRBJ1-2; D not resolved. Specimen: peripheral blood, collected in the third trimester of pregnancy. CDR3 loop: CASSFWAGYTF. The CDR3 DNA sequence: TGTGCCAGTAGTTTCTGGGCTGGCTACACCTTC.